This is a list of T cell receptor beta chains from one sample in a study of multiple sclerosis patients with progressive multifocal leukoencephalopathy. Here immunoSEQ multiplex PCR was the method, and the copy in TCRdb shows in-frame clones only, minus some. This sample yields 25,000 to 30,000 clones, of which nearly 90% are seen a single time; approximately 1.4% belongs to the top ten. The material sequenced was PBMCs, taken from a patient treated with natalizumab. The receptor source for this set is a human donor with multiple sclerosis. Both conserved end residues are trimmed from each CDR3. Fields, in order: V gene, D gene, clone size, J gene, CDR3 protein. A D gene is named only where the DNA matches it firmly. Some rows mark clone size as missing; the rest say once, few, many or name a class of expanded clone.

>TRBV9|.|once|TRBJ2-7
ASSVDPGEYEQY
>TRBV5-4|TRBD1|.|TRBJ1-2
ASSLPGTDGYT
>TRBV28|.|.|TRBJ2-3
ASSHQADTQY
>TRBV19|.|.|TRBJ1-6
AAGGDGGSPLH
>TRBV5-1|.|.|.
ASSPAGAYEQY
>TRBV11-2|TRBD1|once|TRBJ1-2
ASSPTDRGLNYGYT
>TRBV4-1|TRBD2|.|TRBJ2-7
ASSQDRTSGLSYEQY
>TRBV18|.|once|TRBJ1-1
ASSHGLRTGPNTEAF
>TRBV5-6|.|.|TRBJ2-7
ASSPLLYTRGRSSYEQY
>TRBV5-6|TRBD2|.|TRBJ2-3
ASSPRLADSTDTQY
>TRBV2|.|.|TRBJ1-2
ASNRGDWSGYT
>TRBV5-4|TRBD1|.|TRBJ1-1
ASSLNGQGAEAF
>TRBV19|.|once|TRBJ1-6
ASSIWSATLNSPLH
>TRBV4-3|.|.|TRBJ2-2
ASSQDSVRGTGELF
>TRBV2|TRBD2|.|TRBJ2-2
ASRRTSGAATGELF
>TRBV11-2|.|.|TRBJ2-2
ASSFQLLPSKGGELF
>TRBV12-5|.|.|TRBJ1-3
ASASLLRISGNTIY
>TRBV28|.|.|TRBJ2-1
ASLPDRYYNEQF
>TRBV9|.|.|TRBJ1-1
ASSPGGGGPEAF
>TRBV7-9|TRBD1|once|TRBJ1-2
ASSRDSFVVGYT
>TRBV13|.|.|TRBJ2-7
ASSPAYEQY
>TRBV19|.|.|TRBJ1-6
ASSTRRGESTRSYNSPLH
>TRBV19|TRBD1|.|TRBJ1-2
ASRPTGARGYT
>TRBV28|TRBD1|.|TRBJ1-1
ASSFLLQGVNTEAF
>TRBV6-1|TRBD1|.|TRBJ1-4
ASSEGWDRDEKLF
>TRBV19|.|.|TRBJ1-5
ASSIVPGSSNQPQH
>TRBV11-1|.|.|TRBJ2-5
ASSPSGAWETQY
>TRBV7-6|TRBD1|.|TRBJ2-1
ASSPQGADYNEQF
>TRBV28|.|.|TRBJ2-7
ASGATYEQY
>TRBV6-4|TRBD1|.|TRBJ1-6
ASSEGQGGNSPLH
>TRBV30|.|.|TRBJ2-7
AWSGASYEQY
>TRBV15|TRBD1|.|TRBJ1-5
ATSRGTGIGNQPQH
>TRBV5-1|.|.|TRBJ2-3
ASSSWGATDTQY
>TRBV7-9|TRBD2|.|TRBJ2-1
ASATGPPREGF
>TRBV18|.|.|TRBJ2-2
ASSSLGELF
>TRBV7-3|.|.|TRBJ2-6
ASSFPLGRGGTSGANVLT
>TRBV12-5|.|.|.
ASGFVTKGQNKPFYEQY
>TRBV14|.|.|TRBJ1-6
ASSHPGRSSYNSPLH
>TRBV30|.|.|TRBJ1-2
AWSRGAANYGYT
>TRBV9|TRBD1|.|TRBJ1-2
ASSVAPDPDRDNNYGYT
>TRBV19|.|.|TRBJ1-5
ASSGSGTKVRNQPQH
>TRBV5-1|TRBD2|.|TRBJ2-5
ASSSDSGVKTQY
>TRBV29-1|TRBD1|.|TRBJ2-7
SVWDSRYEQY
>TRBV2|TRBD2|.|TRBJ2-1
ALGGSSYNEQF
>TRBV9|.|once|TRBJ2-5
ASSVGTTRETQY
>TRBV11-2|TRBD1|.|TRBJ2-7
ASSPYTGGGTYEQY
>TRBV14|.|.|.
ASNGGNYEQY
>TRBV19|TRBD1|.|TRBJ2-6
ASSFPGQGSSGANVLT
>TRBV29-1|TRBD2|.|TRBJ2-5
SVNPQAGGRETQY
>TRBV21-1|.|once|TRBJ2-5
ASSTTGTSGGPYQETQY
>TRBV7-9|TRBD1|.|TRBJ1-6
ASSLAPDRGGSYNSPLH